This entry is about one T cell receptor beta chain. This clone is a singleton in its sample. The antigen it recognizes is unknown. No qualities accompany the bases; no much larger clone lies one base away. The germline V gene specifies MDHEN as CDR1 and SYDVKM as CDR2. Trimming at the junction amounts to 5 bases on V and 5 bases on J, and the germline ends lie 18 bases apart. From its cysteine to its phenylalanine, the CDR3 spans 15 amino acids. The only DNA kept is the CDR3, 45 bases in frame from the first base. The cohort comprised fewer than 750 healthy bone marrow donors. At the time of sampling, all cohort members were nominally healthy, though unrecorded immune exposures were likely present. The donor tested CMV seronegative, placing the donor among the roughly 340 seronegative members of the cohort. A peripheral blood sample was provided by each donor, and peripheral blood mononuclear cells were used for TCR beta sequencing. The Qiagen DNeasy Blood Extraction Kit was used to extract genomic DNA from the blood cell samples.

The data originate from a study of cytomegalovirus exposure and HLA in healthy donors (dated by TCRdb to about 2017). The study in broad terms: According to an earlier analysis of around 600 of the donors, 150 million to 200 million T cells yielded 95 million to 140 million unique TCR beta sequences and more than 250 Gb of sequence data. About 310 gigabases of sequencing data and 80 million or so unique TCR sequences were included in an early release covering about 620 HLA-typed donors. The genetic ancestry cluster associated with self-reported Caucasian donors included about 81% of the approximately 400 genotyped donors. The study aimed to test whether cataloging public T cell receptors could reveal signatures of past pathogen exposure. The study profiled the T cell repertoires of hundreds of subjects by immunosequencing and related them to cytomegalovirus serostatus. Along with the roughly 670-subject first cohort, a separate validation cohort of 120 different subjects was used. High-throughput TCR immunosequencing, statistical association of individual TCRs with disease status, and machine learning were combined to predict cytomegalovirus infection status. In a later analysis, previously published TCR beta repertoires from hundreds of donors were re-analyzed and high-resolution HLA genotyping was added so that TCR occurrence patterns could be studied. The later analysis used no new phenotypic data to find candidate immune exposures, relying instead on TCR beta sequences and their occurrence across donors. In an earlier analysis of 500 to 650 of the donors, high-throughput TCR beta sequencing was used to judge whether each TCR beta V gene segment behaved as functional or pseudogenic. Alongside the repertoire data, information on donor age, sex, ethnicity and CMV serostatus was compiled. A later genetic analysis used genome-wide SNP genotypes for about three fifths of the roughly 700 donors, treating that subset as a discovery cohort. All discovery cohort repertoires had been generated using a single sequencing platform. Both class I and class II loci were covered by HLA typing, at four-digit resolution. Typing coverage varied by locus: about 620-630 donors for A, B, C, DRB1 and DQB1; roughly 510 for DQA1; more than 600 for DPA1; roughly 470 for DPB1. About five DR-DQ haplotypes were treated as single units for association and clustering because of strong linkage in the cohort. Among 398 genotyped donors of the cohort, an average of roughly 240,000 unique TCR beta nucleotide sequences were sequenced per donor, around 20% of them non-productive. The paper's findings and limits, for the study overall: A further reported finding was that TCR beta sequences accurately predicted the HLA-A and HLA-B alleles for most subjects in the first cohort. Most TCR sequences were seen in very few donors, while some public TCRs were found in many individuals. An earlier analysis of approximately 540 of the donors showed that most TCR beta V segments appeared in productive rearrangements either about 87% or about 30% of the time, which broadly matched IMGT annotations. In the study, about 150 TCR beta chains were listed as associated with cytomegalovirus. A later genetic analysis reported fewer N-insertions in productive TCRs among donors in an Asian-associated ancestry cluster than the roughly 620-donor mean. When HLA alleles, especially DR and DQ, strongly co-occurred, attributing TCR associations to individual alleles was difficult. A later analysis reported that several top co-occurrence clusters appeared linked to parvovirus B19, influenza, CMV and Epstein-Barr virus. Only TCR beta chains were sequenced in this cohort, and the absence of alpha or paired-chain data limited detectable features. Because some donors lacked HLA typing at each locus, the association tests relied only on the typed subset. A group of highly shared sequence variants was considered likely to be a technical artifact of the sequencing pipeline. In vitro tests confirmed that three of the cytomegalovirus-associated TCR beta chains recognize cytomegalovirus antigens. The earlier analysis of 587 of the donors excluded roughly 17 rarely observed V segments, including chromosome 9 orphons, because counts were too low. Cytomegalovirus status was reported to be diagnosed by the classifier with high specificity and sensitivity in both the original and validation cohorts. A later analysis found that most CMV-associated TCR beta chains appeared HLA-restricted, with HLA associations seemingly driven largely by CMV exposure. The authors suggested that the approach could potentially be extended to other disease states and immunological phenotypes. The presence/absence analyses assumed that sequencing depth was roughly uniform across donors, and that assumption may not be true. The 87-base-pair reads could not distinguish some IMGT-functional V segments, including TRBV6-2 and TRBV6-3, so those segments were excluded. Compared with equally common non-associated chains, HLA-associated TCR beta chains in a later analysis were more clonally expanded and had lower generation probabilities. Correlated functional status among segregating V segments might reflect linkage disequilibrium, but an unknown experimental factor could not be ruled out. At a false discovery rate of 0.05, a later analysis linked about 16,000 TCR beta sequences to specific HLA alleles. CMV serostatus was the only immune exposure information available for the cohort. According to a later analysis, TCR association rates differed among HLA loci, with DRB1 alleles showing the most associated TCRs and HLA-C alleles showing the fewest. An association between a missense DCLRE1C variant and V-gene and J-gene trimming of TCR beta chains was found in a later genetic analysis and replicated in an independent cohort.

Libraries came from the immunoSEQ multiplex PCR assay. For the multiplex PCR, a mixture combining 60 forward primers for TCR Vbeta segments and 13 reverse primers for TCR Jbeta segments was used. Amplification of the CDR3 region of rearranged TCR beta genes was performed with a multiplex PCR assay on genomic DNA. On the Illumina HiSeq System, the amplified TCR beta libraries were sequenced as 87-base-pair reads. Per the source publication's procedure: In a later analysis, 77 million or so unique TCR beta chains were counted across the 650 to 750 repertoires, and about 9.9 million of these chains were shared by at least two donors. Raw reads were error-corrected and collapsed into unique sequences with a nearest-neighbor algorithm that merged closely related sequences to remove PCR and sequencing errors. Alignment of CDR3 sequences to IMGT reference sequences was used to assign V, D and J gene segments. Each retained sequence needed at least a six-nucleotide match to both a V gene segment and a J gene segment. Rearrangements were classified as productive when the CDR3 lacked stop codons and remained in frame with V and J, and all other rearrangements were classified as non-productive. CDR3 was defined according to IMGT convention as the region running from the second conserved V-encoded cysteine to the conserved J-encoded phenylalanine. Sequences without an unambiguous match to a single V gene segment were excluded from the earlier analysis of 587 of the donors. In an earlier analysis of about 590 of the donors, a V segment was called functional when productive rearrangements were above 56.7%, and segregating when the standard deviation between donors exceeded 5%. A statistical classification framework was built for diagnosing cytomegalovirus status from the catalog of TCR beta chain sequences. A later analysis assigned V and J genes by comparing TCR nucleotide sequences with IMGT/GENE-DB human TR gene sequences. The TCRdist pipeline was used in a later analysis to assign CDR3 sequences and most-parsimonious VDJ recombination scenarios. In a later analysis, every TCR beta chain was defined by the combination of its CDR3 amino acid sequence and its V-gene family, and reads without a unique V-gene family were dropped. In a later analysis, around 600 highly shared, low-generation-probability nucleotide sequences were removed to address suspected cross-contamination and a sequencing artifact. A later analysis calculated a clonal expansion index for each public chain from normalized within-repertoire ranks of inferred template counts. Generation probabilities in a later analysis came from a VDJ recombination model fitted to out-of-frame rearrangements, and those results were checked against IGoR. A later analysis scored TCR-TCR, TCR-HLA and TCR-CMV co-occurrence with hypergeometric tests, applying a repertoire-size bias correction to TCR pairs. False discovery rates were estimated in a later analysis by permuting HLA or CMV assignments 20 times. In a later analysis, co-occurring TCRs were grouped using DBSCAN, with TCRdist sequence similarity added in when clustering inside HLA-allele-positive subsets. Repertoires with fewer than 30,000 or more than 120,000 public chains were left out of co-occurrence clustering, as were a handful of repertoires with anomalous nucleotide sharing. Imported from immuneACCESS, the table was reduced by TCRdb to in-frame sequences with V and J called. These copies leave out some clones; in studies compared against another copy, an unresolved V gene accounts for under half, and the cause of the remainder is not known. D and trimming come from the DNA, and the V and J calls and clone size come from that table. Present in this sample are around 200,000 clones, 75% to 85% of which were seen just once. Around 3% of the sample belongs to the ten largest clones.

The sample was PBMCs. This clonotype originated in a woman aged 40 to 49 in good health and CMV-seronegative. The chain was built from TRBV28 and TRBJ2-5, with the identity of the D gene unclear. The DNA sequence is as follows: TGTGCCAGCAGTAGAAAACGATCACTTCGGGAGACCCAGTACTTC. Its translation is CASSRKRSLRETQYF.